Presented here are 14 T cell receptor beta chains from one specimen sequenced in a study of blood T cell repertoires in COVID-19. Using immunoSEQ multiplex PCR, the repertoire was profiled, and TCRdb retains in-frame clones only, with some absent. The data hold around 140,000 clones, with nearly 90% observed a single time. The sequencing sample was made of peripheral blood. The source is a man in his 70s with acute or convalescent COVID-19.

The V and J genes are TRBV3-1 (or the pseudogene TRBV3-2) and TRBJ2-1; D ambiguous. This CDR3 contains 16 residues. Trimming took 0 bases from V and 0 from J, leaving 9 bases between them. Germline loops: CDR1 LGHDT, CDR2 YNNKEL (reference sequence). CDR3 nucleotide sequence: TGTGCCAGCAGCCAAGAGGTGACGGGCTCCTACAATGAGCAGTTCTTC. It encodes CASSQEVTGSYNEQFF.

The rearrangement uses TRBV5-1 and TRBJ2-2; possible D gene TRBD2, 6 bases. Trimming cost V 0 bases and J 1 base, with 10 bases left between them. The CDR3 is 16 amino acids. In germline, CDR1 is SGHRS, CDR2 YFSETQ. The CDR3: CASSLAGLLNTGELFF. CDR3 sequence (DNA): TGCGCCAGCAGCTTGGCCGGACTACTGAACACCGGGGAGCTGTTTTTT.

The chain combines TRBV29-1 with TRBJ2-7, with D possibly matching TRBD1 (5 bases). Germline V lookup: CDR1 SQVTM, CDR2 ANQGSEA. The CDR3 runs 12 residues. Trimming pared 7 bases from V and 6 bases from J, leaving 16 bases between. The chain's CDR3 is CSAKTAGFEQYF. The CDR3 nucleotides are TGCAGCGCGAAGACGGCAGGGTTCGAGCAGTACTTC.

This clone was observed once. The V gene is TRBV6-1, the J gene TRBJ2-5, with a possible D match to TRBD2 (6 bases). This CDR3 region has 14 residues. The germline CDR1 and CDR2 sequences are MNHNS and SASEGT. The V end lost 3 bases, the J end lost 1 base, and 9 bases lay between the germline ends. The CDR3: CASSEGTLQETQYF. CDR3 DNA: TGTGCCAGCAGTGAGGGGACTCTCCAAGAGACCCAGTACTTC.

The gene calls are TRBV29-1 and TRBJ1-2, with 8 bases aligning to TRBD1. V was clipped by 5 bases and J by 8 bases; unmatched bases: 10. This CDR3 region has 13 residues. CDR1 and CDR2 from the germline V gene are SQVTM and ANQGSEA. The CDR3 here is CSVPGQGSVGYTF. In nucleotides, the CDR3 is TGCAGCGTTCCCGGACAGGGAAGTGTCGGCTACACCTTC.

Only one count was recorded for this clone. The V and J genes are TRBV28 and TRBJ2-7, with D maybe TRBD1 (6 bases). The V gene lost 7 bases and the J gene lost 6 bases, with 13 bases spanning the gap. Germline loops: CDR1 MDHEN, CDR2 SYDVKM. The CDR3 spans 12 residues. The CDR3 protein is CASKTGKLEQYF. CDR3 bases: TGTGCCAGCAAAACAGGGAAGCTCGAGCAGTACTTC.

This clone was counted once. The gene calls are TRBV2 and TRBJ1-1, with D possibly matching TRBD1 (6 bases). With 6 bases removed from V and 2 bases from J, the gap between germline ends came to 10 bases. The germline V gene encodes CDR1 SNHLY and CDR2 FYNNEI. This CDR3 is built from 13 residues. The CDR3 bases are TGTGCCAGCAGGGACAGTCCCAACACTGAAGCTTTCTTT. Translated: CASRDSPNTEAFF.

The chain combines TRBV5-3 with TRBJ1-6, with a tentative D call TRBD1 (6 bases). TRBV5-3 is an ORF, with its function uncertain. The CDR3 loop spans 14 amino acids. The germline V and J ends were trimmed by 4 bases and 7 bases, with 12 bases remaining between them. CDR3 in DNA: TGTGCCAGAAGCCGTGACAGGACCAATTCACCCCTCCACTTT. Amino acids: CARSRDRTNSPLHF.

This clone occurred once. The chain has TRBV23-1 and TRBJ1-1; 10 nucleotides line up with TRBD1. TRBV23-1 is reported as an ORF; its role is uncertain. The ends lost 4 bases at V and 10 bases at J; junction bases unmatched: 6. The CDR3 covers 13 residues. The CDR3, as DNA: TGCGCCAGCAGTCGGACCGGGACAGGGGCAGCTTTCTTT. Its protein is CASSRTGTGAAFF.

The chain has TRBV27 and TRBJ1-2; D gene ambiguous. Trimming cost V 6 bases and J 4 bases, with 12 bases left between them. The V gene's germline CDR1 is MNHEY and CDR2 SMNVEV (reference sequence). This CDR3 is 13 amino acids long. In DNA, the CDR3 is TGTGCCAGCAGCGTGGGGAGGAGCTATGGCTACACCTTC. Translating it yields CASSVGRSYGYTF.

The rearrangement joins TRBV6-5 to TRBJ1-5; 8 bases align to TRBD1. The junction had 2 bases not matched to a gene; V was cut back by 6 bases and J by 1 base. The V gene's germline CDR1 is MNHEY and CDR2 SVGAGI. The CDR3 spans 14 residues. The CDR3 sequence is CASSRDRSNQPQHF. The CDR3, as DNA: TGTGCCAGCAGCCGGGACAGGAGCAATCAGCCCCAGCATTTT.

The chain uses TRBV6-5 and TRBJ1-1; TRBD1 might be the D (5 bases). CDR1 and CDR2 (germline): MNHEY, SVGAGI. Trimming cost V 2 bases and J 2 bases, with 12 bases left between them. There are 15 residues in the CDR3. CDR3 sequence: CASSYGGQPNTEAFF. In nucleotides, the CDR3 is TGTGCCAGCAGTTACGGTGGACAACCCAACACTGAAGCTTTCTTT.

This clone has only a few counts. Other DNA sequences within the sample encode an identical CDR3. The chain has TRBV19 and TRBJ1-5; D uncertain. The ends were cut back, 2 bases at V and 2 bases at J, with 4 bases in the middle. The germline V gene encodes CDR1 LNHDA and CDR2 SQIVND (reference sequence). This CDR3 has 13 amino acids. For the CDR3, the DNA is TGTGCCAGTAGTATAAGCGGCAATCAGCCCCAGCATTTT. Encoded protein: CASSISGNQPQHF. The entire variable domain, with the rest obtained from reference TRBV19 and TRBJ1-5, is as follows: DGGITQSPKYLFRKEGQNVTLSCEQNLNHDAMYWYRQDPGQGLRLIYYSQIVNDFQKGDIAEGYSVSREKKESFPLTVTSAQKNPTAFYLCASSISGNQPQHFGDGTRLSIL.

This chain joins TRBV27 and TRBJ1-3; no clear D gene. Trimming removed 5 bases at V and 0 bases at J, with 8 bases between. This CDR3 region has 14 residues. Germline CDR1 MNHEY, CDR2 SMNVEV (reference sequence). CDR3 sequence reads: CASSAQISGNTIYF. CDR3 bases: TGTGCCAGCAGTGCACAGATCTCTGGAAACACCATATATTTT.